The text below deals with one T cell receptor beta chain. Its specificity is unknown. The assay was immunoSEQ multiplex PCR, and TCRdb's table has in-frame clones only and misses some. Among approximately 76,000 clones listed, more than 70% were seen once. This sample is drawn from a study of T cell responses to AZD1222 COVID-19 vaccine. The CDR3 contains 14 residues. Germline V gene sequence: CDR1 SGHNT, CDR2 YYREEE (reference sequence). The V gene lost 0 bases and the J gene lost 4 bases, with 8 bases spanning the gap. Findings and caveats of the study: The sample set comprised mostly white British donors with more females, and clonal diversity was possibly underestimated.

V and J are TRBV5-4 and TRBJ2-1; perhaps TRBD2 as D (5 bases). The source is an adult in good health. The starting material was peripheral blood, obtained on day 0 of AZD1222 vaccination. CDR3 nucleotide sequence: TGTGCCAGCAGCTTGGCCACGGGGTACAATGAGCAGTTCTTC. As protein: CASSLATGYNEQFF.